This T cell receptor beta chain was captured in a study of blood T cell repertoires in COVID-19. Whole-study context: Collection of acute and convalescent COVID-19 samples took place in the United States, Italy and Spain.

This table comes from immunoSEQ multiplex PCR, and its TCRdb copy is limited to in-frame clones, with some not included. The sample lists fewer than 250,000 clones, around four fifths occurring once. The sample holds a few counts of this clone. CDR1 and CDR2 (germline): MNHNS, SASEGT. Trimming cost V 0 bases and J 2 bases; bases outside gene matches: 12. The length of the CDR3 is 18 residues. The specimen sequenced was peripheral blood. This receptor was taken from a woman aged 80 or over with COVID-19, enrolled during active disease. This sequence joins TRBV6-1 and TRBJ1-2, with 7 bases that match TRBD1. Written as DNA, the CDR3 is TGTGCCAGCAGTGAAGCACGACAGGGTTTGTATGAAAACTATGGCTACACCTTC. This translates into CASSEARQGLYENYGYTF.